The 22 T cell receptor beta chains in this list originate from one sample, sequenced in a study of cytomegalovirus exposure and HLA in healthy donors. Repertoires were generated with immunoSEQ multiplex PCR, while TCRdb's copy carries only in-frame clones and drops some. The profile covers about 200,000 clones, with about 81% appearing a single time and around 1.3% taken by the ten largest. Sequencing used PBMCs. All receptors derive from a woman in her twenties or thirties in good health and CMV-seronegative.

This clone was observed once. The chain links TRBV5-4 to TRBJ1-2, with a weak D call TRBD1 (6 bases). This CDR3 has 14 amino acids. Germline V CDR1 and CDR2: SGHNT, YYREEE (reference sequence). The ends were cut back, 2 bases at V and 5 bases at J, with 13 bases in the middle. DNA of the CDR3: TGTGCCAGCAGCTTCGGGGGGCCGTATTATGGCTACACCTTC. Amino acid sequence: CASSFGGPYYGYTF.

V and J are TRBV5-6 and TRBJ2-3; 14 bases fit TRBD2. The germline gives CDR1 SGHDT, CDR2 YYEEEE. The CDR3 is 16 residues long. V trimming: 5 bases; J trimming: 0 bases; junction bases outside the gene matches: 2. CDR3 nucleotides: TGTGCCAGCAGTCGGACTAGCGGGGGGAGCACAGATACGCAGTATTTT. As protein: CASSRTSGGSTDTQYF.

The CDR3 sequence is CASSLGSVGGYTF. As DNA, the CDR3 is TGTGCCAGCAGCTTAGGTTCTGTCGGTGGCTACACCTTC. This chain uses TRBV11-2 with TRBJ1-2; no clear D. The CDR3 covers 13 residues. Germline-derived CDR1 and CDR2 are SGHAT and FQNNGV. V was clipped by 1 base and J by 7 bases, with 10 bases between them.

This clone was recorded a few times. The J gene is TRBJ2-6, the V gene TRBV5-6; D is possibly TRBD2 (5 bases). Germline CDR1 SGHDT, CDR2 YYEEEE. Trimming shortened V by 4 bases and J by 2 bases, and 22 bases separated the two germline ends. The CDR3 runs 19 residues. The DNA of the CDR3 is TGTGCCAGCAGCGGGATTGACGGGCAGCGGATAGCTGGGGCCAACGTCCTGACTTTC. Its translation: CASSGIDGQRIAGANVLTF.

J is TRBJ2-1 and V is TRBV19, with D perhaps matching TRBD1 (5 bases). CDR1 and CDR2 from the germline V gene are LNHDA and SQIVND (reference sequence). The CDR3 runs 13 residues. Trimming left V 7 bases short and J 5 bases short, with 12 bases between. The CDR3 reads CASTTIGDNEQFF. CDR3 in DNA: TGTGCCAGTACCACGATAGGGGACAATGAGCAGTTCTTC.

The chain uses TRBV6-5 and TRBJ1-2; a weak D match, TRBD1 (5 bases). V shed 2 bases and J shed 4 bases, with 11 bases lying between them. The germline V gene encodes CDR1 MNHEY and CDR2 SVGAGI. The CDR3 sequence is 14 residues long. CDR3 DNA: TGTGCCAGCAGTTACAGGGGAAACAGCTATGGCTACACCTTC. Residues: CASSYRGNSYGYTF.

DNA for the CDR3: TGTGCCACCAGGGGGGGTGACACCGGGGAGCTGTTTTTT. Translation: CATRGGDTGELFF. The V call is TRBV15, the J call TRBJ2-2; weak D call: TRBD2 (6 bases). Germline V gene data show CDR1 as LNHNV and CDR2 as YYDKDF (reference sequence). Between the trimmed V and J ends, which lost 6 bases and 3 bases, there was a span of 8 bases. The CDR3 totals 13 residues.

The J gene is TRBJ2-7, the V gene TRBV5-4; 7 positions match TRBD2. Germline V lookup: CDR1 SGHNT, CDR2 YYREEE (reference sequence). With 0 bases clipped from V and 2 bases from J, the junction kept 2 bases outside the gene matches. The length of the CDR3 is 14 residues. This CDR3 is CASSLGGGPYEQYF. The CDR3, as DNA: TGTGCCAGCAGCTTGGGGGGAGGGCCCTACGAGCAGTACTTC.

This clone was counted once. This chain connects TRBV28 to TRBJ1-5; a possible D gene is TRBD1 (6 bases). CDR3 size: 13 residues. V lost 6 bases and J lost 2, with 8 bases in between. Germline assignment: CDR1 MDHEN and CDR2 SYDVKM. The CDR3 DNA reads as TGTGCCAGCAGACAGGGAGGCAATCAGCCCCAGCATTTT. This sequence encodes CASRQGGNQPQHF.

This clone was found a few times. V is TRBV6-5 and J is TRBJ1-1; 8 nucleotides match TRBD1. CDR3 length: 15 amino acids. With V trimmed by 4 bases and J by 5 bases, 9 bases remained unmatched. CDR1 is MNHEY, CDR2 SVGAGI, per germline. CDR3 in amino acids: CASSSGTGGSTEAFF. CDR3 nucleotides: TGTGCCAGCAGTTCTGGAACAGGGGGTTCGACTGAAGCTTTCTTT.

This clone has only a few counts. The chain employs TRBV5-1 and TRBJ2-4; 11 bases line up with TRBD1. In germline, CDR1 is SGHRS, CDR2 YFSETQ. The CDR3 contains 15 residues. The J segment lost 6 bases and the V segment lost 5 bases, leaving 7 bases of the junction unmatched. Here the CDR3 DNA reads TGCGCCAGCAGTCCGGACAGGGGGCGGATAAACATTCAGTACTTC. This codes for CASSPDRGRINIQYF.

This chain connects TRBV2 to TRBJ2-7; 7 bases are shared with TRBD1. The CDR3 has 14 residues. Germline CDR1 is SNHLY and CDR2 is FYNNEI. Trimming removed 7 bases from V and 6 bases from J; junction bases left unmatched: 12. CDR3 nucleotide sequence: TGTGCCAGCATAAAGGGACAGTCCCAGCGCGAGCAGTACTTC. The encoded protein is CASIKGQSQREQYF.

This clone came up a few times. The CDR3 protein is CATSVQGNTIYF. The DNA of the CDR3 is TGTGCCACCAGCGTCCAGGGAAACACCATATATTTT. The gene calls are TRBV15 and TRBJ1-3; no firm D call. Germline loops: CDR1 LNHNV, CDR2 YYDKDF (reference sequence). V was cut by 5 bases and J by 4 bases, with 6 bases left in between. This CDR3 contains 12 residues.

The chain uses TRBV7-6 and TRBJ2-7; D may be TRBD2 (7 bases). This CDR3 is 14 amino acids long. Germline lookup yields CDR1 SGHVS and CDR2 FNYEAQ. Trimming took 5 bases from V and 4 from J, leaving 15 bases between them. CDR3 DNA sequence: TGTGCCAGCAGCCCGTCGGGGGGCCCTTACGAGCAGTACTTC. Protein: CASSPSGGPYEQYF.

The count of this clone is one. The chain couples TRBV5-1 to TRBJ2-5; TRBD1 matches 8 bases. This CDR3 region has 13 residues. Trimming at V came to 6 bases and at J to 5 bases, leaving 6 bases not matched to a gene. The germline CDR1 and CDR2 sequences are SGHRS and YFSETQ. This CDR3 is CASTMNRGETQYF. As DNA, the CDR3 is TGCGCCAGCACCATGAACAGGGGGGAGACCCAGTACTTC.

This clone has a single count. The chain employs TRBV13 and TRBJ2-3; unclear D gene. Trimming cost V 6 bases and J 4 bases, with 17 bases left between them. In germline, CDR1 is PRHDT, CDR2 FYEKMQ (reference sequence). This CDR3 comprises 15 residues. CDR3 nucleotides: TGTGCCAGCAGGGGTCTTACCCGCCGGGCAGATACGCAGTATTTT. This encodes CASRGLTRRADTQYF.

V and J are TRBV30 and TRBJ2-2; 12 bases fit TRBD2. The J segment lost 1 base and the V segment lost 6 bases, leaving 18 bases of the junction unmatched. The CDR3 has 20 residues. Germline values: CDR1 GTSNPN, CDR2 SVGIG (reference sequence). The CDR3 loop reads CACGRRTSGNFKLNTGELFF. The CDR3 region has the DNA TGTGCCTGCGGTAGGAGGACTAGCGGGAATTTTAAACTGAACACCGGGGAGCTGTTTTTT.

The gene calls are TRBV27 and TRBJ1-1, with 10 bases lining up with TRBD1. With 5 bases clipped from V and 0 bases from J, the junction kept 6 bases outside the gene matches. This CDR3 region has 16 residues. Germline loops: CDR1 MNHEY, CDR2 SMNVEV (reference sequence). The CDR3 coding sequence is TGTGCCAGCAGTCTGCTCGACAGGGGGCTGAACACTGAAGCTTTCTTT. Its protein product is CASSLLDRGLNTEAFF.

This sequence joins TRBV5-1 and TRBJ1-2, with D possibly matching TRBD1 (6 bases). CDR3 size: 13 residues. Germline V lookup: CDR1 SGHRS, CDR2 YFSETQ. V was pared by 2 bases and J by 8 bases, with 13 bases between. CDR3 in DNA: TGCGCCAGCAGCTTTGGACAGTCGATGGGCTACACCTTC. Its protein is CASSFGQSMGYTF. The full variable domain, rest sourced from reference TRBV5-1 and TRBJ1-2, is KAGVTQTPRYLIKTRGQQVTLSCSPISGHRSVSWYQQTPGQGLQFLFEYFSETQRNKGNFPGRFSGRQFSNSRSEMNVSTLELGDSALYLCASSFGQSMGYTFGSGTRLTVV.

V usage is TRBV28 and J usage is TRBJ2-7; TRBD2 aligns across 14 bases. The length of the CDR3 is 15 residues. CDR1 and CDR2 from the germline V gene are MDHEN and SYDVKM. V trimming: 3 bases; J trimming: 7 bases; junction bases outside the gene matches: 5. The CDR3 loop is CASSLGLAGVGEQYF. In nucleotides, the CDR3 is TGTGCCAGCAGTTTGGGACTAGCGGGAGTGGGTGAGCAGTACTTC.

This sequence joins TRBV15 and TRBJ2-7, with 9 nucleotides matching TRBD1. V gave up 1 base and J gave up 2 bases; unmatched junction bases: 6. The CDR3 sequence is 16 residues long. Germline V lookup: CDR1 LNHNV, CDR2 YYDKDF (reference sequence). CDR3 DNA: TGTGCCACCAGCAGAGCTGGGAGACAGGGGGCCTACGAGCAGTACTTC. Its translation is CATSRAGRQGAYEQYF.

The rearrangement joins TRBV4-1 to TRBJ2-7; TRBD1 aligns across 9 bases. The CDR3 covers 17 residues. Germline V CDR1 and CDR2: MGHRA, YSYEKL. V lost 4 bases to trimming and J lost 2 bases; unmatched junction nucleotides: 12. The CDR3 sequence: CASSRYLGGQGTYEQYF. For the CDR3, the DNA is TGCGCCAGCAGCCGCTACTTAGGGGGACAGGGTACCTACGAGCAGTACTTC.